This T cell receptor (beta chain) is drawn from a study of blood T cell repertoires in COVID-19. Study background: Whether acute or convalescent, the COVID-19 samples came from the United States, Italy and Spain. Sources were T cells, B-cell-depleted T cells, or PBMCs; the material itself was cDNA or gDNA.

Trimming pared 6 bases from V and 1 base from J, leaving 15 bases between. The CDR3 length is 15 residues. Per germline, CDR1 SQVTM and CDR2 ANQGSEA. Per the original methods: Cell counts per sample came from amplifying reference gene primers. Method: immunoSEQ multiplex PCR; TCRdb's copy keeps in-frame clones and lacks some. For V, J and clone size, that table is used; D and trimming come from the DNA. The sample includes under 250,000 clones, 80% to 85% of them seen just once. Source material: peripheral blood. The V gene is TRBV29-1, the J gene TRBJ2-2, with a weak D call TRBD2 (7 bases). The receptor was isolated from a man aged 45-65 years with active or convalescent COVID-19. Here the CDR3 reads CSVSLGGGNTGELFF. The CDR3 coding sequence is TGCAGCGTCTCCCTAGGGGGGGGGAACACCGGGGAGCTGTTTTTT.